These 18 T cell receptor beta chains were all obtained from the same sample, sequenced in a study of vaccination effects on CD4 cells after COVID-19. In the ViraFEST assay, antigen-specific CD4+ clonotypes were identified by expansion after peptide-pool stimulation. A 10-day culture period preceded the isolation of CD4+ T cells. PCR-confirmed SARS-CoV-2 infection occurred in the person between March and December 2020. Here immunoSEQ multiplex PCR was the method, and the copy in TCRdb shows in-frame clones only, minus some. The top ten clones hold about 30% of a sample with 42,000 or so clones, more than 60% of them seen once. No antigen has been identified for these receptors. The source was CD4+ T cells from PBMCs cultured with a peptide pool, collected before COVID-19 vaccination. The receptor set was obtained from a human donor who had a prior SARS-CoV-2 infection.

The chain links TRBV7-2 to TRBJ2-7; 8 positions agree with TRBD2. Germline CDR1 is SGHTA and CDR2 is FQGNSA. CDR3 length: 17 amino acids. The junction had 10 bases not matched to a gene; V was cut back by 3 bases and J by 0 bases. CDR3 DNA sequence: TGTGCCAGCAGCTTCGCGACCGGGACTAGACGCTCCTACGAGCAGTACTTC. It encodes CASSFATGTRRSYEQYF.

The CDR3 bases are TGTGCCATCAGTGGAGTTGAGAGCGCCGAGCAGTACTTC. This translates into CAISGVESAEQYF. The V gene is TRBV10-3, the J gene TRBJ2-7; D remains ambiguous. CDR3 length: 13 residues. Germline values: CDR1 ENHRY, CDR2 SYGVKD. The ends were cut back, 4 bases at V and 6 bases at J, with 13 bases in the middle.

V is TRBV4-2 and J is TRBJ1-6, with TRBD1 identical over 9 bases. Germline values: CDR1 LGHNA, CDR2 YNFKEQ. With 4 bases clipped from V and 10 bases from J, the junction kept 8 bases outside the gene matches. The length of the CDR3 is 15 residues. The CDR3 is CASSPRQGERSPLHF. CDR3 in DNA: TGTGCCAGCAGCCCACGACAGGGGGAAAGGTCACCCCTCCACTTT.

Only one count was recorded for this clone. The chain uses TRBV6-5 and TRBJ1-6; D is perhaps TRBD1 (5 bases). Germline V gene sequence: CDR1 MNHEY, CDR2 SVGAGI. The V gene lost 2 bases and the J gene lost 10 bases, with 12 bases spanning the gap. The CDR3 runs 14 residues. CDR3 in DNA: TGTGCCAGCAGTTACGGCCAGGGTGGCTCACCCCTCCACTTT. Its translation is CASSYGQGGSPLHF.

This clone turned up a few times. The J gene is TRBJ2-7, the V gene TRBV3-1 (or the pseudogene TRBV3-2); D ambiguous. The V gene's germline CDR1 is LGHDT and CDR2 YNNKEL (reference sequence). The ends were cut back, 1 base at V and 5 bases at J, with 12 bases in the middle. The CDR3 spans 14 residues. The CDR3 spells CASSQVVRSNEQYF. CDR3 nucleotides: TGTGCCAGCAGCCAAGTGGTTCGGAGCAACGAGCAGTACTTC.

This chain connects TRBV5-1 to TRBJ2-3, with D unclear. CDR1 and CDR2 from the germline V gene are SGHRS and YFSETQ. V lost 1 base to trimming and J lost 5 bases, with 11 bases between them. CDR3 size: 14 residues. The CDR3 DNA sequence: TGCGCCAGCAGCTTGATGGGATCGGGAGATACGCAGTATTTT. This encodes CASSLMGSGDTQYF.

The rearrangement joins TRBV11-2 to TRBJ2-5; the D is unclear. This CDR3 contains 15 residues. Trimming cost V 0 bases and J 6 bases, with 14 bases left between them. Germline CDR1 and CDR2: SGHAT and FQNNGV. CDR3 region: CASSLDPGTDQTQYF. DNA of the CDR3: TGTGCCAGCAGCTTAGATCCGGGTACAGACCAGACCCAGTACTTC.

J is TRBJ1-1 and V is TRBV28, with D tentatively TRBD1 (5 bases). CDR3 length: 16 residues. Germline V CDR1 and CDR2: MDHEN, SYDVKM. V gave up 5 bases and J gave up 10 bases, with 26 bases separating them. This CDR3 reads CASSVSGQLPLRGAFF. The CDR3, as DNA: TGTGCCAGCAGTGTTTCGGGGCAGTTACCACTGAGGGGAGCTTTCTTT.

This clone was observed a handful of times. The chain links TRBV27 to TRBJ1-3; 9 nucleotides align to TRBD1. V shed 6 bases, J shed 4 bases, and the junction held 10 bases outside the gene matches. The CDR3 has 16 amino acids. Germline CDR1 reads MNHEY; CDR2 reads SMNVEV (reference sequence). CDR3 loop: CASRTSDRGGGNTIYF. As DNA, the CDR3 is TGTGCCAGCAGAACTTCTGACAGGGGGGGAGGAAACACCATATATTTT.

The V call is TRBV5-1, the J call TRBJ2-2; either TRBD1 or TRBD2 may fit D (5 bases each). V was cut by 6 bases and J by 2 bases, with 14 bases left in between. CDR3 length equals 15 residues. From germline, CDR1 is SGHRS and CDR2 YFSETQ. This CDR3 is CASTEFGDNTGELFF. CDR3 DNA sequence: TGCGCCAGCACTGAGTTCGGGGACAACACCGGGGAGCTGTTTTTT.

This clone was seen once. The chain employs TRBV12-3 or TRBV12-4 and TRBJ1-4, with 10 bases that match TRBD1. V was clipped by 6 bases and J by 8 bases; unmatched bases: 3. This CDR3 has 13 amino acids. CDR3 coding DNA: TGTGCCAGCAGGACAGGGGGCCGGGAAAAACTGTTTTTT. Translation: CASRTGGREKLFF.

The rearrangement links TRBV5-1 to TRBJ1-1; 9 nucleotides line up with TRBD1. This CDR3 is 20 amino acids long. V shed 4 bases and J 4 bases; nucleotides not matched to a gene: 23. CDR1 is SGHRS and CDR2 is YFSETQ in the germline V gene. CDR3 amino acids: CASSPWTGVGLSLPTTEAFF. CDR3 DNA: TGCGCCAGCAGCCCCTGGACAGGGGTTGGGTTGAGTCTCCCCACCACTGAAGCTTTCTTT. Filled out from reference TRBV5-1 and TRBJ1-1, the complete variable domain reads KAGVTQTPRYLIKTRGQQVTLSCSPISGHRSVSWYQQTPGQGLQFLFEYFSETQRNKGNFPGRFSGRQFSNSRSEMNVSTLELGDSALYLCASSPWTGVGLSLPTTEAFFGQGTRLTVV.

CDR3 nucleotide sequence: TGTGCTAGTGGTTTGGATTCTTGGAGGGGGGCGAAGAACACTGAAGCTTTCTTT. Protein product: CASGLDSWRGAKNTEAFF. V and J are TRBV12-5 and TRBJ1-1; tentative D call: TRBD1 (6 bases). CDR1 and CDR2 (germline): LGHNT, FRNRAP. CDR3 length equals 18 residues. Trimming stripped 1 base from V and 1 base from J, with 19 bases between.

This clone was picked up one time. The chain joins TRBV19 to TRBJ2-7; weak D call: TRBD1 (5 bases). Germline CDR1 reads LNHDA; CDR2 reads SQIVND (reference sequence). The CDR3 has 16 residues. With 1 base removed from V and 0 bases from J, the gap between germline ends came to 13 bases. Here the CDR3 reads CASSIALDRFSYEQYF. Here the CDR3 DNA reads TGTGCCAGTAGTATAGCCCTCGACAGATTCTCCTACGAGCAGTACTTC.

The gene calls are TRBV12-3 or TRBV12-4 and TRBJ2-7; D is unresolved. Deletions cut 5 bases from V and 6 bases from J, with 11 bases between. The CDR3 extends over 12 amino acids. CDR3 region: CASSLVAREQYF. DNA for the CDR3: TGTGCCAGCAGTCTCGTAGCCCGCGAGCAGTACTTC.

The chain uses TRBV19 and TRBJ1-2, with a possible D match to TRBD1 (6 bases). From germline, CDR1 is LNHDA and CDR2 SQIVND (reference sequence). V was clipped by 7 bases and J by 2 bases, with 11 bases between them. The CDR3 runs 13 residues. CDR3 loop: CASTQTGNYGYTF. The DNA for the CDR3 is TGTGCCAGTACCCAGACAGGAAACTATGGCTACACCTTC.

The rearrangement links TRBV4-2 to TRBJ2-2; 11 bases fit TRBD2. V lost 4 bases, J lost 5 bases, and 3 bases stayed unmatched. Germline V gene data show CDR1 as LGHNA and CDR2 as YNFKEQ. This CDR3 has 15 amino acids. For the CDR3, the DNA is TGTGCCAGCAGCCCTAGCGGGGGGCGGACCGGGGAGCTGTTTTTT. Encoded protein: CASSPSGGRTGELFF.

The V and J genes are TRBV12-3 or TRBV12-4 and TRBJ1-2; D gene uncertain. This CDR3 contains 13 residues. Trimming removed 6 bases at V and 2 bases at J, with 10 bases between. The DNA of the CDR3 is TGTGCCAGCAGCCCGACCGGCAACTATGGCTACACCTTC. Translating it yields CASSPTGNYGYTF.